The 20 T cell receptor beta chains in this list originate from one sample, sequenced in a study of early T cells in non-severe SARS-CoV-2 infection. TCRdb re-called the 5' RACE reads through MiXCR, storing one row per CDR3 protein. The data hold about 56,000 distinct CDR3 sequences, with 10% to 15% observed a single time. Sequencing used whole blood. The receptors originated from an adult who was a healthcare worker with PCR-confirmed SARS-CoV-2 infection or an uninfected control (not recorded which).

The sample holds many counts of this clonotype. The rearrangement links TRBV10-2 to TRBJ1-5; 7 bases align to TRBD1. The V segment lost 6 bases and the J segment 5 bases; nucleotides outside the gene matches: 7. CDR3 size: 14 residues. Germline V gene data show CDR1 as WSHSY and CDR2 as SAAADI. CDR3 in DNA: TGCGCCAGCAGCCTCGACAGGGCGGATCAGCCCCAGCATTTT. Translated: CASSLDRADQPQHF.

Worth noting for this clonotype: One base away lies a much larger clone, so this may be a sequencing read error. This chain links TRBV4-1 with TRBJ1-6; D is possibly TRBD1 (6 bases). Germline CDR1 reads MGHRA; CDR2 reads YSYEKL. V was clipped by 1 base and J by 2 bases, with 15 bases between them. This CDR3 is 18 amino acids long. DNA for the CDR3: TGCGCCAGCAGCCAAGGTGCGGGACATGGGGCCTATAATTCACCCCTCCACTTT. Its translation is CASSQGAGHGAYNSPLHF.

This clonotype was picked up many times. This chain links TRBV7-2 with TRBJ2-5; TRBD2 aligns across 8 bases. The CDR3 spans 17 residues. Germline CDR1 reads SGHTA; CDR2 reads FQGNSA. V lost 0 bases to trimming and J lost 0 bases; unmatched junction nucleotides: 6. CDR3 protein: CASSLAVAGTYQETQYF. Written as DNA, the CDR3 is TGTGCCAGCAGCTTAGCAGTAGCGGGGACTTACCAAGAGACCCAGTACTTC.

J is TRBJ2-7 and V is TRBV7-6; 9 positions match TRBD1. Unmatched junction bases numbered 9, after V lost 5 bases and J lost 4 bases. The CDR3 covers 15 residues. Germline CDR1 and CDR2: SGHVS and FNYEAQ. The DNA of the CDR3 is TGTGCCAGCAGCGCCTACAGGGGGCCGACTTACGAGCAGTACTTC. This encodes CASSAYRGPTYEQYF.

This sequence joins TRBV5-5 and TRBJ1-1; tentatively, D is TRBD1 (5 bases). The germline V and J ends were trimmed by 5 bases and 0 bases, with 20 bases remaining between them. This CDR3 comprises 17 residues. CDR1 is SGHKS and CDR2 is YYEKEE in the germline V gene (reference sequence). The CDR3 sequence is CASRSRWGNQLNTEAFF. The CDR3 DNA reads TGTGCCAGCAGGAGTCGGTGGGGCAACCAGTTGAACACTGAAGCTTTCTTT.

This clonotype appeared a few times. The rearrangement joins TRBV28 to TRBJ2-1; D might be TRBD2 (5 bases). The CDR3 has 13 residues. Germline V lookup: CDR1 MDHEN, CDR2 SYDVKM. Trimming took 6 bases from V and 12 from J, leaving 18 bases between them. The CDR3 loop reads CASSAQPEEGQFF. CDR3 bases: TGTGCCAGCAGCGCGCAGCCGGAAGAGGGGCAGTTCTTC.

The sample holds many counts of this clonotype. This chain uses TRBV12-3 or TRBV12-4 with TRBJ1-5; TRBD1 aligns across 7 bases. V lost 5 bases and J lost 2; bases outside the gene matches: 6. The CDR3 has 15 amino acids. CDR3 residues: CASSTPDRGNQPQHF. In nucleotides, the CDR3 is TGTGCCAGCAGTACACCTGACAGGGGCAATCAGCCCCAGCATTTT.

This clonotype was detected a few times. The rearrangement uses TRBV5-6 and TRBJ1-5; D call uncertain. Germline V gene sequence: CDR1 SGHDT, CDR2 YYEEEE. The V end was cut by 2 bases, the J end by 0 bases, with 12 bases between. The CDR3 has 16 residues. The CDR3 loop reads CASSLRQFISNQPQHF. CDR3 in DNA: TGTGCCAGCAGCTTAAGGCAGTTTATTAGCAATCAGCCCCAGCATTTT.

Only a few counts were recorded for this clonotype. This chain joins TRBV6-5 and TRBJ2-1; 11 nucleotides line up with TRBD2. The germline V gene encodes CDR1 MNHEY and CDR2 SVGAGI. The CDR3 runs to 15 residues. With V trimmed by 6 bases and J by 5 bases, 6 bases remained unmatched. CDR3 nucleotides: TGTGCCAGCAGACAGACTAGCGGGGCGGACAATGAGCAGTTCTTC. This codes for CASRQTSGADNEQFF.

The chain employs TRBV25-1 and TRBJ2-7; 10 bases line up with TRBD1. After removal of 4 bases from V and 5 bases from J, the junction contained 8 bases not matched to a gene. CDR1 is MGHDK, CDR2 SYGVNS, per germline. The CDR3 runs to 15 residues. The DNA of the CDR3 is TGTGCCAGCAGTGTTTTGACCGGGACAGGGGACGAGCAGTACTTC. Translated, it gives CASSVLTGTGDEQYF.

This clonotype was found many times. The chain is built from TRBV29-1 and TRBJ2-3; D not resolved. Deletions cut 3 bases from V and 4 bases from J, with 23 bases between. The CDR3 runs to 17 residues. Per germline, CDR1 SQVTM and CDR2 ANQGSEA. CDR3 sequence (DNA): TGCAGCGTTGAGATTTATGGACCCCTGGTAGAGGCAGATACGCAGTATTTT. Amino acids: CSVEIYGPLVEADTQYF.

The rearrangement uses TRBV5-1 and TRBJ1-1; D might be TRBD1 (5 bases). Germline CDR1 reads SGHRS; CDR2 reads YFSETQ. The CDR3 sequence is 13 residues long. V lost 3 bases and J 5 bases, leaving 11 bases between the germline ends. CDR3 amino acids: CASSWTLGTEAFF. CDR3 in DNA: TGCGCCAGCAGCTGGACATTAGGGACTGAAGCTTTCTTT.

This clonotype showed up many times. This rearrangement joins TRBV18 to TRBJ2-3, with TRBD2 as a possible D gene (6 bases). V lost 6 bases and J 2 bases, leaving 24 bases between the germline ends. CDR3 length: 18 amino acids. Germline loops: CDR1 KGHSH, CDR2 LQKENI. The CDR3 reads CASSFGEIWGTATDTQYF. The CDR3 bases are TGTGCCAGCTCCTTCGGAGAGATCTGGGGGACTGCCACAGATACGCAGTATTTT. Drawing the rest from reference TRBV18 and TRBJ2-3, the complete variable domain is NAGVMQNPRHLVRRRGQEARLRCSPMKGHSHVYWYRQLPEEGLKFMVYLQKENIIDESGMPKERFSAEFPKEGPSILRIQQVVRGDSAAYFCASSFGEIWGTATDTQYFGPGTRLTVL.

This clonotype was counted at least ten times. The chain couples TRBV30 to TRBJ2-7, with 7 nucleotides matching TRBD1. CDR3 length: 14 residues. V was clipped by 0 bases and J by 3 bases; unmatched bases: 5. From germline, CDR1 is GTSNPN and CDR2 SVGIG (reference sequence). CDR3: CAWSVGDRDYEQYF. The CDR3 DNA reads TGTGCCTGGAGTGTCGGTGACAGGGACTACGAGCAGTACTTC.

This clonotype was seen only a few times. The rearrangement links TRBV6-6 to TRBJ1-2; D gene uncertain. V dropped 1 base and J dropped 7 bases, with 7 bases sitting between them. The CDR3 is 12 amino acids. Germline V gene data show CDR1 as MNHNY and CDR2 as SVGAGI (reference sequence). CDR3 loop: CASSYLRVGYTF. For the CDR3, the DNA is TGTGCCAGCAGTTACTTAAGGGTTGGCTACACCTTC.

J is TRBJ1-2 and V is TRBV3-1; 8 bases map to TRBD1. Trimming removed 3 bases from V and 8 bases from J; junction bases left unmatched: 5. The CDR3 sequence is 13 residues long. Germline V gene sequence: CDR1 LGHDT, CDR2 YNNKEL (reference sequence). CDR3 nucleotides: TGTGCCAGCAGCCAGATACAGGGGGGAGGCTACACCTTC. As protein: CASSQIQGGGYTF.

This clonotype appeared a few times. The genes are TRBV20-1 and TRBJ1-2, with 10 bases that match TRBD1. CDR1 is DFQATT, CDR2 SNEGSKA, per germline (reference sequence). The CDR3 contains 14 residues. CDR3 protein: CSSTPQGQGRGYTF. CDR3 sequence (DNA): TGCAGCTCTACCCCCCAGGGACAGGGGAGAGGCTACACCTTC.

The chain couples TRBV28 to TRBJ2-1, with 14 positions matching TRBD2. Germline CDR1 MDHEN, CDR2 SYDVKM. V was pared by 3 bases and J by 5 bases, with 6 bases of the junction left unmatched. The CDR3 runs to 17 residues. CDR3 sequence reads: CASSFLGTSGGHNEQFF. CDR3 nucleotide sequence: TGTGCCAGCAGTTTCCTCGGGACTAGCGGGGGACACAATGAGCAGTTCTTC.

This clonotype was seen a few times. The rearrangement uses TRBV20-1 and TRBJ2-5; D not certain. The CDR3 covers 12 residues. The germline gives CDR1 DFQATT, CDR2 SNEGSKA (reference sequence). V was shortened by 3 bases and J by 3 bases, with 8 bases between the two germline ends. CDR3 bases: TGCAGTGCTAGTGCCGGAAAAGAGACCCAGTACTTC. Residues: CSASAGKETQYF.

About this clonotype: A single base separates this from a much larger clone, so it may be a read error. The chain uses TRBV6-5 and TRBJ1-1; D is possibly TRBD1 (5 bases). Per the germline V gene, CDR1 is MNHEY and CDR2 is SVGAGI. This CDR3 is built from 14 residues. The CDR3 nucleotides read TGTACCAGCAGTTACTCAACAGGGAACACTGAAGCTTTCTTT. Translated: CTSSYSTGNTEAFF.